This is a list of T cell receptor beta chains from one sample in a study of identical twins. One entry per CDR3 protein, called by TCRdb with MiXCR from the 5' RACE reads. In the table there are hundreds of thousands of distinct CDR3 sequences, over 8.5% of which are singletons. This sample was shared with a second study, whose subject was yellow fever vaccine responses in identical twins.

The material sequenced was PBMCs. The receptors derive from a woman aged 18-29 years in good health. Both conserved end residues are part of each CDR3. The D gene is left open where the match is weak. Size is stated for part of the rows, as once, few or many counts, or as a class when the clone is expanded.

J: TRBJ2-7
V: TRBV28
D: -
size: few
DNA: TGTGCCAGCAGTCCCCAGGGGATCTACGAGCAGTACTTC
CDR3: CASSPQGIYEQYF

J: TRBJ2-2
V: TRBV3-1
D: -
size: many
DNA: TGTGCCAGCAGCCCTTTAGCGGTTACCGGGGAGCTGTTTTTT
CDR3: CASSPLAVTGELFF

J: TRBJ2-1
V: TRBV7-2
D: TRBD1
size: few
DNA: TGTGCCAGCAGTCATCCCGACAGGGGTTGGAATGAGCAGTTCTTC
CDR3: CASSHPDRGWNEQFF

J: TRBJ2-1
V: TRBV7-9
D: TRBD2
size: few
DNA: TGTGCCAGCAGCTTACGGCTAGCGGGGGAATATGAGCAGTTCTTC
CDR3: CASSLRLAGEYEQFF

J: TRBJ2-1
V: TRBV10-1
D: TRBD2
size: few
DNA: TGCGCCTCGCGCCCTAGCGGGGGGGATGAGCAGTTCTTC
CDR3: CASRPSGGDEQFF

J: TRBJ2-1
V: TRBV7-2
D: TRBD2
size: few
DNA: TGTGCCAGCAGTCTCACTAGCGGGGGATTCTCCTACAATGAGCAGTTCTTC
CDR3: CASSLTSGGFSYNEQFF

J: TRBJ1-3
V: TRBV21-1
D: -
size: many
DNA: TGTGCCAGCAGCAAGGGGGCTTATGGAAACACCATATATTTT
CDR3: CASSKGAYGNTIYF

J: TRBJ2-1
V: TRBV2
D: TRBD2
size: -
DNA: TGTGCCAGCATACCGGGACTAGCGGTTTACAAAGAGCAGTTCTTC
CDR3: CASIPGLAVYKEQFF

J: TRBJ2-1
V: TRBV11-2
D: TRBD2
size: -
DNA: TGTGCCAGCAGCTTAGGGTGGTTAGCGGGAATCCGCTACAATGAGCAGTTCTTC
CDR3: CASSLGWLAGIRYNEQFF

J: TRBJ2-1
V: TRBV7-9
D: -
size: few
DNA: TGTGCCAGCAGCTCCGGACTACTCTACAATGAGCAGTTCTTC
CDR3: CASSSGLLYNEQFF

J: TRBJ2-3
V: TRBV2
D: TRBD2
size: -
DNA: TGTGCCAGCAGTGAGCAACCGGGACTAGCGGGGCGGGATACGCAGTATTTT
CDR3: CASSEQPGLAGRDTQYF

J: TRBJ2-5
V: TRBV9
D: TRBD2
size: many
DNA: TGTGCCAGCAGCGTAGTTCCGGGAGGGGGCCAAGAGACCCAGTACTTC
CDR3: CASSVVPGGGQETQYF

J: TRBJ2-7
V: TRBV2
D: TRBD1
size: -
DNA: TGTGCCAGCAGGAGCCCCGGGACAGCCCGATCCTACGAGCAGTACTTC
CDR3: CASRSPGTARSYEQYF

J: TRBJ1-1
V: TRBV4-1
D: -
size: few
DNA: TGCGCCAGCAGCCAACTGGGGAGGGGCGCAAGGACTGAAGCTTTCTTT
CDR3: CASSQLGRGARTEAFF

J: TRBJ2-2
V: TRBV5-1
D: -
size: -
DNA: TGCGCCAGCAGCATCGGGAGGGGGCTGAACACCGGGGAGCTGTTTTTT
CDR3: CASSIGRGLNTGELFF

J: TRBJ2-7
V: TRBV5-1
D: -
size: many
DNA: TGCGCCAGCAGCTTGGGGCAGGGGTCGGTCTACGAGCAGTACTTC
CDR3: CASSLGQGSVYEQYF

J: TRBJ2-5
V: TRBV11-2
D: TRBD2
size: few
DNA: TGTGCCAGCAGCTTGGGCGGGAGATGGGCCTTC
CDR3: CASSLGGRWAF

J: TRBJ1-2
V: TRBV20-1
D: -
size: many
DNA: TGCAGTGCTGCGGGGGGGCCCTCCTATGGCTACACCTTC
CDR3: CSAAGGPSYGYTF

J: TRBJ2-7
V: TRBV20-1
D: TRBD2
size: few
DNA: TGCAGTGCTCTGACTATTAGCGGGATGGGTCTTCCGGGCGAGCAGTACTTC
CDR3: CSALTISGMGLPGEQYF

J: TRBJ1-1
V: TRBV6-1
D: -
size: many
DNA: TGTGCCAGCCGAGCTCCGCGGACAGAGAAAGCTTTCTTT
CDR3: CASRAPRTEKAFF

J: TRBJ2-1
V: TRBV7-9
D: -
size: many
DNA: TGTGCCAGCAGCCCCCGCCTGGATGAATCACGCAATGAGCAGTTCTTC
CDR3: CASSPRLDESRNEQFF

J: TRBJ2-3
V: TRBV6-1
D: -
size: many
DNA: TGTGCCAGCAGCTCAATCAGGGGAAGCACAGATACGCAGTATTTT
CDR3: CASSSIRGSTDTQYF

J: TRBJ1-2
V: TRBV20-1
D: TRBD1
size: many
DNA: TGCAGTTCCACAGGGGAGCATAACTATGGCTACACCTTC
CDR3: CSSTGEHNYGYTF

J: TRBJ2-7
V: TRBV20-1
D: -
size: few
DNA: TGCAGTGCCCCCTCCCAGAGTTTCTACGAGCAGTACTTC
CDR3: CSAPSQSFYEQYF

J: TRBJ2-7
V: TRBV7-9
D: TRBD1
size: -
DNA: TGTGCCAGCAGCTTAGCTCTTGGGCAGGGGGCTTACGAGCAGTACTTC
CDR3: CASSLALGQGAYEQYF

J: TRBJ1-6
V: TRBV20-1
D: -
size: -
DNA: TGCAGTGCTAGAGATCCCGCAGGGGCGCAGAATTCACCCCTCCACTTT
CDR3: CSARDPAGAQNSPLHF

J: TRBJ2-3
V: TRBV27
D: -
size: -
DNA: TGTGCCAGCAGTTTTGGCGGGTGGGCAGATACGCAGTATTTT
CDR3: CASSFGGWADTQYF

J: TRBJ2-7
V: TRBV7-6
D: TRBD1
size: few
DNA: TGTGCCAGCAGCTTAGGGTTTGGGACAGGGGGTCGAGACGAGCAGTACTTC
CDR3: CASSLGFGTGGRDEQYF